The 20 T cell receptor beta chains reported below all come from one sample, sequenced in a study of control samples from healthy donors and cancer patients. Repertoires were generated with immunoSEQ multiplex PCR, while TCRdb's copy carries only in-frame clones and drops some. The profile covers 190,000 or so clones, with approximately 92% appearing a single time and about 1.6% taken by the ten largest. Material for sequencing was blood. These receptors were obtained from a man between 18 and 29 years old in good health.

The rearrangement joins TRBV28 to TRBJ1-5; no firm D call. The CDR3 sequence is 15 residues long. The V end lost 0 bases, the J end lost 8 bases, and 14 bases lay between the germline ends. CDR1 MDHEN and CDR2 SYDVKM come from the germline V gene. The CDR3 spells CASSLWGSPIKPQHF. CDR3 nucleotides: TGTGCCAGCAGTTTATGGGGCAGCCCCATAAAGCCCCAGCATTTT.

This chain's CDR3 is CASRALIGGITEAFF. In nucleotides, the CDR3 is TGTGCCAGCAGAGCGCTTATTGGGGGGATAACTGAAGCTTTCTTT. This chain uses TRBV6-5 with TRBJ1-1; TRBD1 might be the D (5 bases). Germline lookup yields CDR1 MNHEY and CDR2 SVGAGI. The CDR3 has 15 residues. The V and J ends lost 6 bases and 5 bases respectively, with 19 bases between them.

This clone occurred once. The chain carries TRBV5-5 and TRBJ1-4; D uncertain. This CDR3 is built from 16 residues. The V and J ends lost 0 bases and 2 bases respectively, with 11 bases between them. Germline V gives CDR1 SGHKS, CDR2 YYEKEE (reference sequence). The CDR3 nucleotides are TGTGCCAGCAGCTTGGCCGCGGGCGCGACTAATGAAAAACTGTTTTTT. It encodes CASSLAAGATNEKLFF.

The chain links TRBV12-2 to TRBJ1-6. TRBV12-2 is a known pseudogene. The CDR3 contains 13 residues. The CDR3 DNA follows: TGTGCAAGTCGCTTAGTACGCAACTCACCCCTCCACTTT. Translated, it gives CASRLVRNSPLHF.

The chain has TRBV6-5 and TRBJ1-2; D call uncertain. Per germline, CDR1 MNHEY and CDR2 SVGAGI. The CDR3 loop spans 14 amino acids. The ends were cut back, 2 bases at V and 8 bases at J, with 15 bases in the middle. The CDR3 DNA is TGTGCCAGCAGTTACACCCGGGAATGGGAGGGCTACACCTTC. Translated, it gives CASSYTREWEGYTF.

The chain is built from TRBV5-1 and TRBJ2-7; 9 bases agree with TRBD1. Germline trimming cut 4 bases from V and 6 bases from J; bases unmatched to any gene: 8. This CDR3 comprises 14 residues. Germline CDR1 and CDR2: SGHRS and YFSETQ. CDR3 sequence reads: CASSDTGGVGEQYF. As DNA, the CDR3 is TGCGCCAGCAGCGATACAGGGGGCGTCGGCGAGCAGTACTTC.

The V call is TRBV6-4, the J call TRBJ2-1, with 11 bases matching TRBD2. CDR3 length equals 14 residues. Germline V gives CDR1 MRHNA, CDR2 SNTAGT. The ends lost 5 bases at V and 8 bases at J; junction bases unmatched: 5. The CDR3 nucleotides read TGTGCCAGCAGTTTTAGCGGGGGGGCCGATGAGCAGTTCTTC. Translating it yields CASSFSGGADEQFF.

The CDR3 DNA reads as TGTGCCAGCAGCTACAGGCCAACTAATGAAAAACTGTTTTTT. It specifies CASSYRPTNEKLFF. This chain connects TRBV7-2 to TRBJ1-4; perhaps TRBD1 as D (5 bases). From germline, CDR1 is SGHTA and CDR2 FQGNSA. CDR3 length: 14 residues. Deletions cut 4 bases from V and 0 bases from J, with 6 bases between.

This sequence joins TRBV9 and TRBJ2-1, with D uncertain. Trimming took off 2 bases at V and 6 bases at J, with 9 bases between the two ends. CDR1 is SGDLS and CDR2 is YYNGEE in the germline V gene. The CDR3 spans 13 residues. The CDR3 DNA follows: TGTGCCAGCAGCGTCCGTAGTCTCAATGAGCAGTTCTTC. This sequence encodes CASSVRSLNEQFF.

V and J are TRBV24-1 and TRBJ2-5; 8 bases line up with TRBD1. Trimming removed 3 bases from V and 5 bases from J; junction bases left unmatched: 7. The CDR3 runs 15 residues. CDR1 and CDR2 (germline): KGHDR, SFDVKD. The CDR3 spells CATSDRQGAGETQYF. DNA of the CDR3: TGTGCCACCAGTGATCGCCAGGGGGCTGGGGAGACCCAGTACTTC.

The chain links TRBV6-5 to TRBJ2-5, with D maybe TRBD1 (6 bases). Trimming pared 7 bases from V and 2 bases from J, leaving 11 bases between. Germline V lookup: CDR1 MNHEY, CDR2 SVGAGI. The CDR3 has 13 residues. CDR3 DNA sequence: TGTGCCAGCAACAACAGGGAACAAGAGACCCAGTACTTC. As protein: CASNNREQETQYF.

The chain is built from TRBV12-3 or TRBV12-4 and TRBJ1-5; D is unresolved. V lost 0 bases and J 6 bases, leaving 6 bases between the germline ends. This CDR3 spans 13 amino acids. The CDR3 DNA reads TGTGCCAGCAGTTTAGCTGGGTTTCAGCCCCAGCATTTT. Encoded protein: CASSLAGFQPQHF.

The rearrangement joins TRBV18 to TRBJ2-3; no firm D call. The germline CDR1 and CDR2 sequences are KGHSH and LQKENI. Trimming took 6 bases from V and 4 from J, leaving 5 bases between them. The CDR3 runs to 11 residues. The CDR3 loop reads CASSMPDTQYF. The CDR3 DNA reads as TGTGCCAGCTCCATGCCAGATACGCAGTATTTT.

The rearrangement uses TRBV5-6 and TRBJ1-1; the D is unclear. CDR3 length: 14 residues. The V end was cut by 0 bases, the J end by 3 bases, with 9 bases between. Per germline, CDR1 SGHDT and CDR2 YYEEEE. The CDR3 loop is CASSLAQGYTEAFF. As DNA, the CDR3 is TGTGCCAGCAGCTTGGCCCAAGGGTACACTGAAGCTTTCTTT.

The chain recombines TRBV2 with TRBJ1-4; the D is unclear. Germline CDR1 reads SNHLY; CDR2 reads FYNNEI. The CDR3 totals 12 residues. Trimming cost V 5 bases and J 4 bases, with 5 bases left between them. CDR3 in DNA: TGTGCCAGCAGTCCTTTTAATGAAAAACTGTTTTTT. Amino acid sequence: CASSPFNEKLFF.

This sequence joins TRBV12-3 or TRBV12-4 and TRBJ1-2, with a weak D call TRBD1 (6 bases). Trimming stripped 3 bases from V and 7 bases from J, with 12 bases between. The CDR3 is 13 amino acids. CDR3: CASSLGGGVGYTF. In DNA form, the CDR3 reads TGTGCCAGCAGTTTGGGTGGGGGCGTTGGCTACACCTTC.

Notes on this clone: One end of the junction fails to match germline, which may point to a read error. The CDR3 DNA sequence: TGTGCCGGCAGGGACAGGCGGTTAGGCAAAAACATTCAGTACTTC. It yields the protein CAGRDRRLGKNIQYF. The chain is built from TRBV9 and TRBJ2-4; 8 bases fit TRBD1. CDR1 and CDR2 from the germline V gene are SGDLS and YYNGEE. CDR3 length: 15 residues.

This rearrangement joins TRBV2 to TRBJ1-5, with D perhaps matching TRBD1 (6 bases). The CDR3 is made up of 15 amino acids. V was clipped by 4 bases and J by 6 bases, with 16 bases between them. The germline V gene has CDR1 SNHLY and CDR2 FYNNEI. DNA for the CDR3: TGTGCCAGCAGTGGAACGGGGGGGGGCCGTCAGCCCCAGCATTTT. This encodes CASSGTGGGRQPQHF.

In nucleotides, the CDR3 is TGCGCCAGCAGCTTGCTAGCGGGGGGCTCCACAGATACGCAGTATTTT. Translation: CASSLLAGGSTDTQYF. The chain links TRBV5-1 to TRBJ2-3; 11 bases fit TRBD2. The CDR3 length is 16 residues. The V gene's germline CDR1 is SGHRS and CDR2 YFSETQ. Trimming at V came to 1 base and at J to 2 bases, leaving 3 bases not matched to a gene.

V and J are TRBV6-2 or TRBV6-3 and TRBJ1-3, with D perhaps TRBD1 (6 bases). The CDR3 has 14 residues. Trimming pared 1 base from V and 4 bases from J, leaving 8 bases between. Germline CDR1 reads MNHEY; CDR2 reads SVGEGT. The CDR3 region is CASSYWTDGNTIYF. The CDR3 nucleotides are TGTGCCAGCAGTTACTGGACAGACGGAAACACCATATATTTT.